The rows below give T cell receptor beta chains drawn from one sample of a study of cytomegalovirus exposure and HLA in healthy donors. The data were produced by immunoSEQ multiplex PCR, yet TCRdb's version contains in-frame clones alone and is incomplete. The sample shows about 130,000 clones, around 74% of them seen only once. Sequenced material: PBMCs. These receptors were collected from a man younger than 40 in good health and CMV-seronegative. Each CDR3 is given without its conserved first and last residue. Each record gives: J gene, V gene, CDR3 protein.

>TRBJ2-1|TRBV14
ASSPPGSNEQF
>TRBJ1-5|TRBV30
AWRRTGGNQPQH
>TRBJ1-5|TRBV27
ASSLSIGNQPQH
>TRBJ1-2|TRBV29-1
SVEAGSRYGYT
>TRBJ1-1|TRBV18
ASSLTREANTEAF
>TRBJ2-1|TRBV30
AWSRGRGRSDEQF
>TRBJ1-1|TRBV6-6
ASSYSGNMNTEAF
>TRBJ1-2|TRBV5-8
ASTQWGDHYGYT
>TRBJ2-1|TRBV30
AWTSQGFEQF
>TRBJ1-4|TRBV25-1
ASKPRMGSHEKLF
>TRBJ1-4|TRBV5-5
ASSPGGKNEKLF
>TRBJ2-5|TRBV7-2
ASSYQGQETQY
>TRBJ2-3|TRBV6-5
ASRSPDRGTDTQY
>TRBJ2-1|TRBV27
ASSLGSSYNEQF
>TRBJ2-7|TRBV28
ASTGGREQY
>TRBJ2-1|TRBV7-3
ASSLMGDYNEQF
>TRBJ2-1|TRBV4-3
ASSQGQGRYNEQF
>TRBJ2-5|TRBV30
AWSVHQETQY
>TRBJ1-6|TRBV9
ASSLSATNNSPLH
>TRBJ2-3|TRBV5-1
ASSLFPTGQGSDTQY
>TRBJ2-3|TRBV7-2
ASSLVRLAGGLDTQY